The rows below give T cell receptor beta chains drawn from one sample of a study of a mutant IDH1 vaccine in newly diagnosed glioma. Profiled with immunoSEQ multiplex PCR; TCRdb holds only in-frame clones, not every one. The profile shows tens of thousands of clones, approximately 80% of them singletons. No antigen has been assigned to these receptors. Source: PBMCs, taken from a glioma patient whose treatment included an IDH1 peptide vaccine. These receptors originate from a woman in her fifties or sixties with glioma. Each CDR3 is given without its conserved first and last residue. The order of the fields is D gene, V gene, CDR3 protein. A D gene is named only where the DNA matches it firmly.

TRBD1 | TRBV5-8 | ASSLGVQGGFGSPLH
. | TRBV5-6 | ASSFGEKQF
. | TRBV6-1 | ASSEGEVFISGNTIY
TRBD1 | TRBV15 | ATSGTPDRVTGYT
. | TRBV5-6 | ASSFGRPRPTEAF
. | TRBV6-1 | ASTVDSSYEQY
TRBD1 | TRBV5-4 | ASSWTGGTETQY
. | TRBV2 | ASGPHQGYGYT
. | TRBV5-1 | ASSRQAKGSYEQY
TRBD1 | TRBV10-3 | AISEALGQEGQPQH
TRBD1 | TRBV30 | AWNVQGSTEAF
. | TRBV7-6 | ASSLAGASTDTQY
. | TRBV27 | ASRLGANYGYT
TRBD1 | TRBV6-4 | ASSDGQGADTQY
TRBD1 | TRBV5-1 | ASSGAGQANSPLH
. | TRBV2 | ASSGLGAFTDTQY
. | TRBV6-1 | ASSGQGYEQY
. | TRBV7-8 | ASSLTGDEQY
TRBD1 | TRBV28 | ASSQGQGFTKTQY
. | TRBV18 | ASSRYRDNQPQH
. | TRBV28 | ASRWGNTIY
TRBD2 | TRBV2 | ASSEPSGYNEQF
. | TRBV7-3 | ASSPGQGGFNEQF
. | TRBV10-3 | AISESSRVDEQY
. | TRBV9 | ASSVSWRYSPLH
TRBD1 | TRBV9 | ASSAGTAVPYEQY
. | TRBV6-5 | ASSRQTLSGELF
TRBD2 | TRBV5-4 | ASSSQRLAGEETQY
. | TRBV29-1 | SVVPQGTDTQY
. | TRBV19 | ASSPGRYNEQF
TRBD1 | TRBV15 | ATSREQGAWSAF
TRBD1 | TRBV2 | ASSVHRGRADTQY
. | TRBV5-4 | ASSSGDPRPNTEAF
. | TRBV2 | ASRGDGDTEAF
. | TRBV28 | ASSLPGSGNTIY
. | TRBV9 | ASSAGPTGELF
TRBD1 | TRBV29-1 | SVVRDSTSPSTEAF